These T cell receptor beta chains were read from a single sample in a study of blood T cell repertoires in COVID-19. Here immunoSEQ multiplex PCR was the method, and the copy in TCRdb shows in-frame clones only, minus some. Among around 300,000 clones listed, roughly 84% were seen once. Source material: peripheral blood. These receptors were obtained from a man aged 45-65 years with active or convalescent COVID-19. CDR3s include the opening cysteine and the closing phenylalanine or tryptophan. Not every row has a clone size; where given, it reads once, few, many or a size class.

J | size | V | CDR3
TRBJ2-7 | NA | TRBV5-1 | CASSSYWTGAIEQYF
TRBJ1-4 | NA | TRBV28 | CASSFGRFTVNEKLFF
TRBJ2-3 | NA | TRBV9 | CASSPQRDPSTDTQYF
TRBJ1-1 | NA | TRBV20-1 | CSARGFGVAFF
TRBJ1-5 | NA | TRBV7-2 | CASSLGPTSAQHF
TRBJ1-4 | few | TRBV2 | CASRRTVPNEKLFF
TRBJ1-4 | NA | TRBV15 | CATSRAKGATNEKLFF
TRBJ1-2 | NA | TRBV10-2 | CASSDRTAHGYGYTF
TRBJ1-3 | NA | TRBV10-3 | CAISEVRGISGNTIYF
TRBJ2-5 | NA | TRBV28 | CASSSVTLAGVGETQYF
TRBJ1-1 | NA | TRBV19 | CASSIAQGGTEAFF
TRBJ1-3 | NA | TRBV25-1 | CASSTPGGRGNTIYF
TRBJ1-1 | NA | TRBV6-5 | CASLRAGGSTEAFF
TRBJ2-5 | NA | TRBV3-1/TRBV3-2 | CASSQGASVEETQYF
TRBJ2-1 | NA | TRBV6-6 | CASSPPSGNEQFF
TRBJ1-4 | once | TRBV6-6 | CASSYRPAGASEKLFF
TRBJ2-7 | NA | TRBV6-5 | CASSYSTGEQYF
TRBJ1-1 | NA | TRBV7-2 | CASSSYRGTEAFF
TRBJ1-4 | NA | TRBV29-1 | CSVAYPPQQEKLFF
TRBJ2-1 | NA | TRBV7-3 | CASGLAGSSNEQFF
TRBJ1-2 | NA | TRBV10-3 | CAISPAGYPYGYTF
TRBJ2-7 | NA | TRBV29-1 | CSVGDRYEQYF
TRBJ1-2 | NA | TRBV25-1 | CASSESGSYGYTF
TRBJ2-3 | NA | TRBV3-1/TRBV3-2 | CASSPGLAGADTQYF
TRBJ1-2 | NA | TRBV5-4 | CASSPGNPGTGSYGYTF
TRBJ1-5 | once | TRBV3-1/TRBV3-2 | CASSQVVGANQPQHF
TRBJ1-2 | NA | TRBV9 | CASGDRAGVRYTF
TRBJ1-2 | NA | TRBV6-2/TRBV6-3 | CASSYSNVNYDYTF
TRBJ2-1 | NA | TRBV9 | CASSVDPALAGGHNEQFF
TRBJ2-3 | few | TRBV5-1 | CASSLAGSSTDTQYF
TRBJ2-3 | NA | TRBV11-2 | CASSPRLARADTQYF
TRBJ1-1 | NA | TRBV19 | CASSNRVEGTEAFF
TRBJ1-5 | NA | TRBV27 | CASSFDSVNQPQHF
TRBJ1-4 | few | TRBV28 | CTTRSNEKLFF
TRBJ2-5 | few | TRBV2 | CASTPFTGGETQYF
TRBJ1-6 | NA | TRBV4-1 | CASSQEDSNSPLHF
TRBJ1-2 | NA | TRBV7-8 | CASSSVADALWLWLAGYTF
TRBJ2-3 | few | TRBV5-4 | CAGTSGRATDTQYF
TRBJ2-3 | once | TRBV29-1 | CSARKGQGYTQYF
TRBJ1-5 | few | TRBV4-3 | CASSQDSSNQPQHF
TRBJ2-3 | NA | TRBV30 | CAWSKVGGADTQYF
TRBJ2-2 | NA | TRBV7-9 | CASSPSGRDRAGELFF
TRBJ1-1 | NA | TRBV15 | CATSRDSRTEAFF
TRBJ2-7 | NA | TRBV6-1 | CASSARKGQGETYEQYF
TRBJ1-1 | once | TRBV7-9 | CASSSGRTEAFF
TRBJ1-1 | NA | TRBV5-8 | CASSLVGGAGTEAFF
TRBJ2-2 | few | TRBV4-1 | CASSLDTGRANTGELFF
TRBJ2-7 | NA | TRBV6-6 | CASRGLAGGNYEQYF
TRBJ1-1 | NA | TRBV5-1 | CASSLGTMNTEAFF
TRBJ1-4 | few | TRBV7-2 | CASSLLGQGEKLFF
TRBJ1-2 | NA | TRBV5-5 | CASAYALGGPLGYTF
TRBJ1-2 | NA | TRBV25-1 | CASRTRTEGYTF
TRBJ1-4 | NA | TRBV5-5 | CASSLKAQGWAEKLFF
TRBJ2-3 | NA | TRBV5-1 | CASSLTGVETDTQYF
TRBJ2-1 | NA | TRBV11-3 | CASSLGAGHEQFF
TRBJ1-5 | NA | TRBV5-4 | CASSLDRGVYQPQHF
TRBJ1-3 | NA | TRBV14 | CASSRQDVSGNTIYF
TRBJ2-1 | NA | TRBV7-2 | CASRRQGSYNEQFF
TRBJ1-2 | NA | TRBV28 | CASSLTTVNYGYTF